The 26 T cell receptor beta chains listed next were all sequenced from one sample in a study of immune evolution from preneoplasia to lung adenocarcinoma. Measured with immunoSEQ multiplex PCR; TCRdb has only the in-frame clones, and not every one. Here the sample spans 6,000 to 7,500 clones, almost 80% being singletons. Material: FFPE minimally invasive lung adenocarcinoma tissue. These receptor sequences come from a person aged 50-75 years with lung adenocarcinoma.

The V and J genes are TRBV28 and TRBJ2-2; 12 positions agree with TRBD2. This CDR3 has 18 amino acids. Germline V lookup: CDR1 MDHEN, CDR2 SYDVKM. With V trimmed by 3 bases and J by 3 bases, 8 bases remained unmatched. CDR3 DNA: TGTGCCAGCAGTTTGTCGCCTAGCGGGAGGGCCGACACCGGGGAGCTGTTTTTT. It yields the protein CASSLSPSGRADTGELFF.

The chain recombines TRBV10-1 with TRBJ1-2; D not resolved. The germline gives CDR1 WNHNN, CDR2 SYGVQD (reference sequence). The CDR3 is 16 residues long. The V gene lost 5 bases and the J gene lost 4 bases, with 20 bases spanning the gap. The CDR3: CASSLKLSRKTYGYTF. The DNA of the CDR3 is TGCGCCAGCAGTTTGAAGTTATCGCGAAAGACCTATGGCTACACCTTC.

This clone was detected a few times. The chain uses TRBV6-1 and TRBJ2-2; TRBD2 agrees at 14 bases. The junction had 4 bases not matched to a gene; V was cut back by 6 bases and J by 7 bases. This CDR3 has 15 residues. The germline V gene encodes CDR1 MNHNS and CDR2 SASEGT. The CDR3 sequence is CASRGLAGVHGELFF. In DNA, the CDR3 is TGTGCCAGCAGGGGACTAGCGGGAGTCCACGGGGAGCTGTTTTTT.

This rearrangement joins TRBV5-1 to TRBJ2-3; TRBD2 aligns across 12 bases. Germline V lookup: CDR1 SGHRS, CDR2 YFSETQ. The CDR3 is 16 amino acids. V lost 4 bases and J lost 1; bases outside the gene matches: 4. The CDR3 loop reads CASSPWTSGGTDTQYF. The DNA for the CDR3 is TGCGCCAGCAGCCCTTGGACTAGCGGGGGCACAGATACGCAGTATTTT.

The chain joins TRBV7-9 to TRBJ1-3; weak D call: TRBD1 (6 bases). Trimming shortened V by 5 bases and J by 2 bases, and 16 bases separated the two germline ends. Germline CDR1 reads SEHNR; CDR2 reads FQNEAQ (reference sequence). The CDR3 is 16 residues long. In DNA, the CDR3 is TGTGCCAGCAGCCCAAGAGGGGGGGCGACTGGAAACACCATATATTTT. Its translation: CASSPRGGATGNTIYF.

This chain links TRBV30 with TRBJ2-7; either TRBD1 or TRBD2 may fit D (5 bases each). V was cut by 5 bases and J by 9 bases, with 14 bases left in between. The CDR3 is 11 amino acids. Germline CDR1 reads GTSNPN; CDR2 reads SVGIG (reference sequence). The CDR3 DNA sequence: TGTGCCTGGGACAGAAGCGGTGTGCAGTACTTC. This translates into CAWDRSGVQYF. The variable domain in full, completed from reference TRBV30 and TRBJ2-7, reads SQTIHQWPATLVQPVGSPLSLECTVEGTSNPNLYWYRQAAGRGLQLLFYSVGIGQISSEVPQNLSASRPQDRQFILSSKKLLLSDSGFYLCAWDRSGVQYFGPGTRLTVT.

The J gene is TRBJ2-1, the V gene TRBV11-1; 12 bases match TRBD2. Germline assignment: CDR1 SGHAT and CDR2 FQDESV (reference sequence). J was trimmed by 3 bases and V by 3 bases; bases with no gene match: 0. This CDR3 has 15 amino acids. CDR3 DNA sequence: TGTGCCAGCAGCTTGGGACTAGCGGGCTACAATGAGCAGTTCTTC. Encoded protein: CASSLGLAGYNEQFF.

This clone appeared a single time. The V and J genes are TRBV27 and TRBJ2-2, with D perhaps TRBD2 (6 bases). V dropped 6 bases and J dropped 3 bases, with 14 bases sitting between them. Looked up from germline, CDR1 is MNHEY and CDR2 is SMNVEV (reference sequence). CDR3 length: 15 amino acids. CDR3 in amino acids: CASSFLGLYTGELFF. CDR3 DNA sequence: TGTGCCAGCAGCTTTCTGGGACTCTACACCGGGGAGCTGTTTTTT.

In its sample, this clone was seen once. Distinct nucleotide sequences in the sample also encode this CDR3. The chain has TRBV7-8 and TRBJ2-3; weak D call: TRBD2 (6 bases). CDR3 length: 17 amino acids. Germline CDR1 reads SGHVS; CDR2 reads FQNEAQ. V was cut by 5 bases and J by 7 bases, with 25 bases left in between. CDR3 nucleotides: TGTGCCAGCAGCCTCACCTTGGTGACGGGAGCACTAAATACGCAGTATTTT. Protein product: CASSLTLVTGALNTQYF.

The chain uses TRBV2 and TRBJ1-5, with D tentatively TRBD1 (5 bases). Germline-derived CDR1 and CDR2 are SNHLY and FYNNEI. CDR3 size: 16 residues. V was cut by 5 bases and J by 1 base, with 15 bases left in between. The CDR3 nucleotides read TGTGCCAGCAGTCAAAGCGGGGCTAGGAGCAATCAGCCCCAGCATTTT. It translates to CASSQSGARSNQPQHF. The whole variable domain, filled in from reference TRBV2 and TRBJ1-5, reads EPEVTQTPSHQVTQMGQEVILRCVPISNHLYFYWYRQILGQKVEFLVSFYNNEISEKSEIFDDQFSVERPDGSNFTLKIRSTKLEDSAMYFCASSQSGARSNQPQHFGDGTRLSIL.

This chain connects TRBV5-5 to TRBJ2-2; TRBD1 matches at 7 bases. This CDR3 is built from 13 residues. Per germline, CDR1 SGHKS and CDR2 YYEKEE (reference sequence). The V and J ends lost 4 bases and 6 bases, in that order; junction bases with no gene match: 3. The CDR3 loop is CASSQGTAGELFF. In DNA form, the CDR3 reads TGTGCCAGCAGCCAAGGGACAGCCGGGGAGCTGTTTTTT. Using reference TRBV5-5 and TRBJ2-2 for the parts outside the CDR3, the full variable domain is DAGVTQSPTHLIKTRGQQVTLRCSPISGHKSVSWYQQVLGQGPQFIFQYYEKEERGRGNFPDRFSARQFPNYSSELNVNALLLGDSALYLCASSQGTAGELFFGEGSRLTVL.

Only a few counts were recorded for this clone. The rearrangement joins TRBV2 to TRBJ2-7; TRBD1 is a possible D gene (6 bases). This CDR3 is built from 12 residues. Germline V gene lookup returns CDR1 SNHLY and CDR2 FYNNEI. Trimming shortened V by 5 bases and J by 4 bases, and 9 bases separated the two germline ends. The DNA for the CDR3 is TGTGCCAGCAGTTCAGGGGTTTACGAGCAGTACTTC. Protein sequence: CASSSGVYEQYF.

The rearrangement uses TRBV4-1 and TRBJ1-4, with a tentative D call TRBD1 (6 bases). Germline V gives CDR1 MGHRA, CDR2 YSYEKL. This CDR3 contains 14 residues. Trimming stripped 5 bases from V and 7 bases from J, with 14 bases between. In nucleotides, the CDR3 is TGCGCCAGCAGCAAACAGGGTTCGTCTGAAAAACTGTTTTTT. Its translation: CASSKQGSSEKLFF.

This rearrangement joins TRBV28 to TRBJ2-5; possible D gene TRBD2, 5 bases. V shed 4 bases and J shed 0 bases, with 12 bases lying between them. CDR1 and CDR2 from the germline V gene are MDHEN and SYDVKM. The CDR3 sequence is 15 residues long. The DNA for the CDR3 is TGTGCCAGCAGTTCGGAGGAAGGGTACCAAGAGACCCAGTACTTC. Residues: CASSSEEGYQETQYF.

The chain is built from TRBV30 and TRBJ1-5; TRBD1 aligns across 7 bases. V shed 1 base, J shed 6 bases, and the junction held 6 bases outside the gene matches. Germline loops: CDR1 GTSNPN, CDR2 SVGIG (reference sequence). The CDR3 is 14 amino acids. In DNA, the CDR3 is TGTGCCTGGAGTGGTAAAGGGGGCTCTCAGCCCCAGCATTTT. Protein sequence: CAWSGKGGSQPQHF.

The chain joins TRBV29-1 to TRBJ2-1; TRBD2 matches 7 bases. The trim removed 5 bases at V and 6 bases at J, leaving 7 bases unmatched. Per germline, CDR1 SQVTM and CDR2 ANQGSEA. The CDR3 length is 13 residues. CDR3 sequence (DNA): TGCAGCGTTCTTTGGACTAGTGTCAATGAGCAGTTCTTC. It yields the protein CSVLWTSVNEQFF.

This sequence joins TRBV11-1 and TRBJ2-3, with D uncertain. From germline, CDR1 is SGHAT and CDR2 FQDESV (reference sequence). Trimming took off 5 bases at V and 1 base at J, with 16 bases between the two ends. The CDR3 covers 16 residues. Here the CDR3 DNA reads TGTGCCAGCAGCACGCCCGTAGTATCTGGCACAGATACGCAGTATTTT. Amino acid sequence: CASSTPVVSGTDTQYF. Full variable domain (outside the CDR3, taken from reference TRBV11-1 and TRBJ2-3): EAEVAQSPRYKITEKSQAVAFWCDPISGHATLYWYRQILGQGPELLVQFQDESVVDDSQLPKDRFSAERLKGVDSTLKIQPAELGDSAMYLCASSTPVVSGTDTQYFGPGTRLTVL.

In DNA, the CDR3 is TGTGCCAGCAGCTTTCACCTCGGGACTAGGGGGACCGGGGAGCTGTTTTTT. It yields the protein CASSFHLGTRGTGELFF. This chain uses TRBV7-2 with TRBJ2-2; the match to TRBD2 covers 8 bases. Germline CDR1 and CDR2: SGHTA and FQGNSA. Losses at the gene ends were 3 bases for V and 5 bases for J; bases not matched to a gene: 11. The CDR3 is 17 residues long. Together with reference TRBV7-2 and TRBJ2-2, the CDR3 gives the full variable domain: GAGVSQSPSNKVTEKGKDVELRCDPISGHTALYWYRQSLGQGLEFLIYFQGNSAPDKSGLPSDRFSAERTGGSVSTLTIQRTQQEDSAVYLCASSFHLGTRGTGELFFGEGSRLTVL.

The chain is built from TRBV29-1 and TRBJ2-7, with TRBD1 identical over 8 bases. This CDR3 spans 14 amino acids. Losses at the gene ends were 6 bases for V and 6 bases for J; bases not matched to a gene: 13. Germline V lookup: CDR1 SQVTM, CDR2 ANQGSEA. Written as DNA, the CDR3 is TGCAGCGTCCCCAAGCCAGGGGGCCTAGGCGAGCAGTACTTC. Translation gives CSVPKPGGLGEQYF.

Here the CDR3 DNA reads TGCAGCGTGGGGCGGGACAGGGGTGAGGAAGAGACCCAGTACTTC. Amino acid sequence: CSVGRDRGEEETQYF. The chain has TRBV29-1 and TRBJ2-5, with 10 bases matching TRBD1. The CDR3 loop spans 15 amino acids. The V gene's germline CDR1 is SQVTM and CDR2 ANQGSEA. The ends lost 6 bases at V and 3 bases at J; junction bases unmatched: 10.

V gene TRBV6-6 combines with J gene TRBJ2-7, with TRBD1 identical over 8 bases. Trimming cost V 5 bases and J 2 bases; bases outside gene matches: 2. CDR3 size: 13 residues. Per the germline V gene, CDR1 is MNHNY and CDR2 is SVGAGI (reference sequence). The CDR3 DNA follows: TGTGCCAGCAGTCGGACAGGGACCTACGAGCAGTACTTC. Protein: CASSRTGTYEQYF.

The chain uses TRBV28 and TRBJ2-5; D unresolved. CDR3 size: 14 residues. Germline values: CDR1 MDHEN, CDR2 SYDVKM. V lost 5 bases, J lost 1 base, and 11 bases lay in between. The DNA of the CDR3 is TGTGCCAGCAGTCCCCCATGGGGCCAAGAGACCCAGTACTTC. Residues: CASSPPWGQETQYF.

The chain combines TRBV7-3 with TRBJ2-5; 7 positions agree with TRBD2. V lost 1 base, J lost 5 bases, and 1 base stayed unmatched. The CDR3 has 13 amino acids. Germline assignment: CDR1 SGHTA and CDR2 FQGTGA. The chain's CDR3 is CASSLMRGETQYF. For the CDR3, the DNA is TGTGCCAGCAGCTTAATGCGGGGGGAGACCCAGTACTTC.

This clone was seen a few times. This chain uses TRBV4-3 with TRBJ2-3, with 9 bases that match TRBD1. Germline lookup yields CDR1 LGHNA and CDR2 YSLEER. The CDR3 runs 14 residues. J was trimmed by 13 bases and V by 0 bases; bases with no gene match: 8. The CDR3 region is CASSQDFRTGEEYF. The CDR3 region has the DNA TGCGCCAGCAGCCAAGATTTTAGGACAGGGGAGGAGTATTTT.

The chain links TRBV15 to TRBJ2-3, with 10 bases matching TRBD1. CDR1 LNHNV and CDR2 YYDKDF come from the germline V gene (reference sequence). V shed 1 base, J shed 6 bases, and the junction held 7 bases outside the gene matches. This CDR3 is built from 16 residues. CDR3 in DNA: TGTGCCACCAGCAGAGGCGGACAGGGGGACCGGGATACGCAGTATTTT. It translates to CATSRGGQGDRDTQYF.

The chain combines TRBV4-1 with TRBJ2-5, with D unclear. The CDR3 sequence is 15 residues long. The V end lost 2 bases, the J end lost 5 bases, and 15 bases lay between the germline ends. CDR1 is MGHRA, CDR2 YSYEKL, per germline. The CDR3 protein is CASSQLTGVGETQYF. CDR3 DNA sequence: TGCGCCAGCAGCCAATTGACTGGGGTTGGGGAGACCCAGTACTTC.